The 28 T cell receptor beta chains presented below share a single source sample, sequenced in a study of early T cells in non-severe SARS-CoV-2 infection. TCRdb reanalysed the 5' RACE reads using MiXCR and keeps one entry per CDR3 protein. The sample holds nearly 80,000 distinct CDR3 sequences, over 10% seen once. The specimen sequenced was whole blood. The receptors shown here come from an adult who was a healthcare worker with PCR-confirmed SARS-CoV-2 infection or an uninfected control (not recorded which).

V is TRBV6-2 or TRBV6-3 and J is TRBJ1-2; possibly TRBD1 for D (6 bases). V shed 2 bases and J shed 8 bases, with 12 bases lying between them. Germline V gene data show CDR1 as MNHEY and CDR2 as SVGEGT. The CDR3 spans 13 residues. The CDR3 loop reads CASSYARTEGYTF. The CDR3, as DNA: TGTGCCAGCAGTTACGCCAGGACAGAAGGCTACACCTTC.

The rearrangement joins TRBV21-1 to TRBJ1-6; the table's D call TRBD1 went unverified against the DNA. TRBV21-1 is a pseudogene segment. There are 13 residues in the CDR3. The CDR3 region is CASSRDRGSPLHF. The CDR3 nucleotides are TGTGCCAGCAGCAGAGACAGGGGCTCACCCCTCCACTTT.

This clonotype was recorded a few times. The rearrangement uses TRBV2 and TRBJ2-2; 13 bases map to TRBD2. Germline CDR1 is SNHLY and CDR2 is FYNNEI. This CDR3 comprises 16 residues. V shed 6 bases and J 3 bases; nucleotides not matched to a gene: 4. CDR3 amino acids: CASRGLAGAYTGELFF. As DNA, the CDR3 is TGTGCCAGCAGAGGACTAGCGGGAGCTTACACCGGGGAGCTGTTTTTT.

This clonotype appeared many times. The chain recombines TRBV18 with TRBJ1-1, with D unclear. Germline V CDR1 and CDR2: KGHSH, LQKENI. The V end lost 3 bases, the J end lost 0 bases, and 5 bases lay between the germline ends. The CDR3 consists of 13 residues. Here the CDR3 reads CASSPTVNTEAFF. CDR3 sequence (DNA): TGTGCCAGCTCACCTACGGTGAACACTGAAGCTTTCTTT. Full variable domain (missing parts from reference TRBV18 and TRBJ1-1): NAGVMQNPRHLVRRRGQEARLRCSPMKGHSHVYWYRQLPEEGLKFMVYLQKENIIDESGMPKERFSAEFPKEGPSILRIQQVVRGDSAAYFCASSPTVNTEAFFGQGTRLTVV.

The chain is built from TRBV29-1 and TRBJ2-1, with 8 bases matching TRBD1. Germline loops: CDR1 SQVTM, CDR2 ANQGSEA. This CDR3 contains 14 residues. Unmatched junction bases numbered 9, after V lost 6 bases and J lost 5 bases. CDR3 in DNA: TGCAGCGTGTGGGAAGGGACAGGCGACAATGAGCAGTTCTTC. This gives the protein CSVWEGTGDNEQFF.

This clonotype occurred a few times. The genes are TRBV12-3 or TRBV12-4 and TRBJ2-1; 9 nucleotides line up with TRBD2. The CDR3 is 15 residues long. Losses at the gene ends were 5 bases for V and 0 bases for J; bases not matched to a gene: 2. DNA for the CDR3: TGTGCCAGCAGTCCGCGGGAGGGCTCCTACAATGAGCAGTTCTTC. It codes for CASSPREGSYNEQFF.

This clonotype was counted a few times. The chain links TRBV6-2 or TRBV6-3 to TRBJ2-1, with a possible D match to TRBD2 (6 bases). Looked up from germline, CDR1 is MNHEY and CDR2 is SVGEGT. The V end was cut by 4 bases, the J end by 3 bases, with 16 bases between. This CDR3 has 16 amino acids. Here the CDR3 DNA reads TGTGCCAGCAGTTCAGGCCCAGCGCGGGGCTACAATGAGCAGTTCTTC. Amino acid sequence: CASSSGPARGYNEQFF.

This rearrangement joins TRBV29-1 to TRBJ2-5, with no clear D. Germline V gene data show CDR1 as SQVTM and CDR2 as ANQGSEA. This CDR3 comprises 13 residues. Deletions cut 4 bases from V and 1 base from J, with 10 bases between. CDR3: CSVVRSLQETQYF. CDR3 coding DNA: TGCAGCGTTGTGCGTTCGCTCCAAGAGACCCAGTACTTC.

V is TRBV12-3 or TRBV12-4 and J is TRBJ2-4; TRBD2 might be the D (6 bases). CDR3 size: 13 residues. V lost 7 bases to trimming and J lost 5 bases, with 12 bases between them. The DNA for the CDR3 is TGTGCCAGCACCCTGGGCGGGGAAAACATTCAGTACTTC. It is translated as CASTLGGENIQYF.

This clonotype was counted many times. The J gene is TRBJ2-2, the V gene TRBV2; unclear D gene. The CDR3 has 15 amino acids. V shed 7 bases and J shed 4 bases, with 16 bases lying between them. Per germline, CDR1 SNHLY and CDR2 FYNNEI. The CDR3 region has the DNA TGTGCCAGCACGCGGCTGGGTATGAGCACCGGGGAGCTGTTTTTT. Its protein product is CASTRLGMSTGELFF.

This chain links TRBV29-1 with TRBJ1-2; 9 bases agree with TRBD1. The CDR3 has 14 amino acids. Losses at the gene ends were 0 bases for V and 6 bases for J; bases not matched to a gene: 5. Germline lookup yields CDR1 SQVTM and CDR2 ANQGSEA. The CDR3 is CSVEEQWTGDGYTF. The CDR3 nucleotides are TGCAGCGTTGAAGAGCAGTGGACAGGGGATGGCTACACCTTC. The full variable domain, completed using reference TRBV29-1 and TRBJ1-2, is SAVISQKPSRDICQRGTSLTIQCQVDSQVTMMFWYRQQPGQSLTLIATANQGSEATYESGFVIDKFPISRPNLTFSTLTVSNMSPEDSSIYLCSVEEQWTGDGYTFGSGTRLTVV.

The J gene is TRBJ2-7, the V gene TRBV7-2, with TRBD2 identical over 9 bases. The V gene end was trimmed by 2 bases and the J gene end by 4 bases; junction bases not matched to a gene: 3. The CDR3 has 14 residues. Germline CDR1 and CDR2: SGHTA and FQGNSA. The CDR3 loop is CASSLLAGRYEQYF. As DNA, the CDR3 is TGTGCCAGCAGCTTACTAGCGGGAAGGTACGAGCAGTACTTC.

This clonotype was counted at least ten times. This rearrangement joins TRBV27 to TRBJ2-7; D call uncertain. Germline CDR1 is MNHEY and CDR2 is SMNVEV (reference sequence). CDR3 size: 15 residues. Trimming cost V 5 bases and J 2 bases, with 16 bases left between them. In DNA form, the CDR3 reads TGTGCCAGCAGTACGGTCGGAGAGGTCCCCTACGAGCAGTACTTC. It yields the protein CASSTVGEVPYEQYF.

This clonotype occurred a few times. The chain joins TRBV7-2 to TRBJ1-2; 8 positions match TRBD1. Per germline, CDR1 SGHTA and CDR2 FQGNSA. The CDR3 has 13 residues. The trim removed 4 bases at V and 4 bases at J, leaving 2 bases unmatched. The CDR3 spells CASSSGQAYGYTF. The CDR3, as DNA: TGTGCCAGCAGCTCGGGACAGGCCTATGGCTACACCTTC.

This clonotype appeared once. The rearrangement joins TRBV19 to TRBJ1-3, with D possibly TRBD1 on 5 matching bases. From germline, CDR1 is LNHDA and CDR2 SQIVND (reference sequence). The V gene lost 6 bases and the J gene lost 2 bases, with 11 bases spanning the gap. The CDR3 has 14 residues. The CDR3 here is CASRGRGAGNTIYF. The CDR3 nucleotides are TGTGCCAGTAGGGGACGAGGCGCTGGAAACACCATATATTTT.

This sequence joins TRBV5-6 and TRBJ2-3; possibly TRBD1 for D (5 bases). The CDR3 spans 15 residues. Germline CDR1 SGHDT, CDR2 YYEEEE. The V and J ends lost 4 bases and 0 bases respectively, with 12 bases between them. The CDR3 nucleotides read TGTGCCAGCAGCAAGGACACCTCTAGCACAGATACGCAGTATTTT. It codes for CASSKDTSSTDTQYF.

The chain combines TRBV6-5 with TRBJ2-7; TRBD1 matches 11 bases. CDR1 MNHEY and CDR2 SVGAGI come from the germline V gene. The CDR3 spans 14 residues. V lost 5 bases to trimming and J lost 0 bases; unmatched junction nucleotides: 0. CDR3 region: CASSGTGGSYEQYF. As DNA, the CDR3 is TGTGCCAGCAGTGGGACAGGGGGCTCCTACGAGCAGTACTTC.

This clonotype came up many times. V and J are TRBV7-2 and TRBJ2-3, with TRBD2 identical over 9 bases. V was clipped by 4 bases and J by 0 bases; unmatched bases: 5. Germline loops: CDR1 SGHTA, CDR2 FQGNSA. CDR3 size: 16 residues. The CDR3 DNA sequence: TGTGCCAGCAGCTACAAAGCGGGGGGAAGCACAGATACGCAGTATTTT. It yields the protein CASSYKAGGSTDTQYF.

This clonotype has more than one count but fewer than ten. The V call is TRBV7-6, the J call TRBJ2-5; TRBD1 is a possible D gene (5 bases). V was clipped by 8 bases and J by 1 base, with 26 bases between them. In germline, CDR1 is SGHVS, CDR2 FNYEAQ. The CDR3 spans 18 residues. The CDR3 reads CASSFSRQNYKPQETQYF. The CDR3 nucleotides are TGTGCCAGCTCCTTCTCCCGACAGAACTACAAACCCCAAGAGACCCAGTACTTC. Drawing the rest from reference TRBV7-6 and TRBJ2-5, the complete variable domain is GAGVSQSPRYKVTKRGQDVALRCDPISGHVSLYWYRQALGQGPEFLTYFNYEAQQDKSGLPNDRFSAERPEGSISTLTIQRTEQRDSAMYRCASSFSRQNYKPQETQYFGPGTRLLVL.

This chain joins TRBV20-1 and TRBJ2-7; D uncertain. In germline, CDR1 is DFQATT, CDR2 SNEGSKA (reference sequence). Trimming left V 6 bases short and J 2 bases short, with 14 bases between. This CDR3 has 13 amino acids. CDR3: CSARPPNTYEQYF. The CDR3 DNA sequence: TGCAGTGCCCGGCCCCCAAATACCTACGAGCAGTACTTC.

The gene calls are TRBV12-5 and TRBJ2-1, with D possibly matching TRBD2 (7 bases). This CDR3 comprises 14 residues. CDR1 is LGHNT and CDR2 is FRNRAP in the germline V gene. The V gene lost 6 bases and the J gene lost 2 bases, with 11 bases spanning the gap. CDR3 sequence reads: CASGSGGTYNEQFF. The CDR3 nucleotides read TGTGCTAGTGGCTCGGGGGGCACCTACAATGAGCAGTTCTTC.

At least ten counts were recorded for this clonotype. This chain connects TRBV7-9 to TRBJ2-1, with 16 bases fitting TRBD2. Germline-derived CDR1 and CDR2 are SEHNR and FQNEAQ (reference sequence). This CDR3 comprises 19 residues. V shed 5 bases, J shed 4 bases, and the junction held 11 bases outside the gene matches. The CDR3 DNA follows: TGTGCCAGCAGCAGGAAGGGACTAGCGGGAGGGCCACTATACAATGAGCAGTTCTTC. Encoded protein: CASSRKGLAGGPLYNEQFF.

This sequence joins TRBV24-1 and TRBJ2-3; D perhaps matches TRBD1 (5 bases). The CDR3 sequence is 13 residues long. Germline V lookup: CDR1 KGHDR, CDR2 SFDVKD. The V end was cut by 4 bases, the J end by 10 bases, with 14 bases between. The CDR3 loop reads CATSDSTGLSQYF. Here the CDR3 DNA reads TGTGCCACCAGTGACTCCACAGGATTGTCGCAGTATTTT.

This clonotype was seen only once. The chain carries TRBV29-1 and TRBJ2-2; unclear D gene. The V gene's germline CDR1 is SQVTM and CDR2 ANQGSEA. The V end lost 2 bases, the J end lost 0 bases, and 13 bases lay between the germline ends. The CDR3 runs to 16 residues. The chain's CDR3 is CSVESIGQTNTGELFF. The CDR3 nucleotides are TGCAGCGTTGAATCTATTGGGCAGACGAACACCGGGGAGCTGTTTTTT.

This clonotype was seen a few times. The chain joins TRBV6-1 to TRBJ1-1; 9 bases agree with TRBD1. Germline assignment: CDR1 MNHNS and CDR2 SASEGT. The ends lost 2 bases at V and 6 bases at J; junction bases unmatched: 7. The CDR3 length is 15 residues. The CDR3 reads CASSEPQGALAEAFF. CDR3 nucleotide sequence: TGTGCCAGCAGTGAACCACAGGGGGCCCTAGCTGAAGCTTTCTTT.

This clonotype was counted ten times or more. This chain links TRBV5-1 with TRBJ1-4, with D perhaps matching TRBD1 (6 bases). CDR1 and CDR2 from the germline V gene are SGHRS and YFSETQ. The ends were cut back, 4 bases at V and 10 bases at J, with 23 bases in the middle. The CDR3 extends over 16 amino acids. This CDR3 is CASSGGGGPLIRKLFF. DNA for the CDR3: TGCGCCAGCAGCGGGGGCGGAGGGCCTTTAATACGAAAACTGTTTTTT.

This clonotype was observed at least ten times. The V call is TRBV20-1, the J call TRBJ2-1, with D possibly called TRBD1 or TRBD2 (5 bases each). Trimming removed 5 bases at V and 4 bases at J, with 18 bases between. This CDR3 comprises 15 residues. CDR1 and CDR2 (germline): DFQATT, SNEGSKA (reference sequence). The CDR3 region has the DNA TGCAGTGCTTCCCCCCTACGAGGGGATTACAATGAGCAGTTCTTC. Its translation is CSASPLRGDYNEQFF.

This clonotype was detected only a few times. CDR3 protein: CASSESGQATDTQYF. Here the CDR3 DNA reads TGTGCCAGCAGTGAATCGGGGCAGGCGACAGATACGCAGTATTTT. This rearrangement joins TRBV2 to TRBJ2-3; D is perhaps TRBD1 or TRBD2 (5 bases each). V gave up 2 bases and J gave up 3 bases, with 12 bases separating them. The CDR3 contains 15 residues. The germline V gene has CDR1 SNHLY and CDR2 FYNNEI.